This T cell receptor (beta chain) derives from a study of shared clonotypes between healthy human individuals. Study outcomes and limitations: Generally, estimated richness proved larger in naive subsets than it did in memory subsets. Clonotypes not shared had lower generation probabilities than those common to all four donors.

Replicate PCRs run on sorted subsets employed 150 to 250 ng DNA, roughly 30,000 T cell genomes. Repertoires were generated with immunoSEQ multiplex PCR, while TCRdb's copy carries only in-frame clones and drops some. The sample shows about 1.1 million clones, around three quarters of them seen only once. This clone occurred a few times. Its cognate antigen is unknown. CDR3 length equals 19 residues. Germline CDR1 and CDR2: MNHEY and SMNVEV (reference sequence). V lost 7 bases to trimming and J lost 0 bases; unmatched junction nucleotides: 19. This sequence was found in a man aged 18 to 29 in good health. Some clones in this sample may be carry-over from other donors' samples. The sample taken for sequencing was memory CD4+ T cells from PBMCs. Subset described: CD45RA-negative fraction. The chain uses TRBV27 and TRBJ2-3; 7 nucleotides match TRBD1. The CDR3 region is CASNIHRDRNLTSTDTQYF. CDR3 bases: TGTGCCAGCAACATTCACCGGGACAGAAATCTAACTAGCACAGATACGCAGTATTTT.